This T cell receptor (beta chain) stems from a study of blood T cell repertoires in COVID-19. Between the trimmed V and J ends, which lost 0 bases and 0 bases, there was a span of 11 bases. CDR3 size: 15 residues. Germline assignment: CDR1 GTSNPN and CDR2 SVGIG (reference sequence). Clones were read by immunoSEQ multiplex PCR, and TCRdb kept only the in-frame ones, dropping some. The sample lists some 170,000 clones; 75% to 85% were seen once. Material for sequencing was PBMCs or T cells enriched from blood (not recorded which). This clonotype was obtained from a man in his forties or fifties who had recovered from COVID-19. This chain links TRBV30 with TRBJ2-5; D might be TRBD1 (6 bases). CDR3 protein: CAWSVLDRYQETQYF. The CDR3, as DNA: TGTGCCTGGAGTGTCCTGGACAGATACCAAGAGACCCAGTACTTC.